Each of the 27 T cell receptor beta chains below was sequenced from the same sample in a study of T cells expressing NK-cell markers. Reanalyzing the 5' RACE reads, TCRdb keeps one entry per CDR3 protein, without DNA. The sample table includes approximately 150,000 distinct CDR3 sequences. What was sequenced was blood T cells: a sorted CD56 or NKG2C T cell subset, CD4+ or CD8+ T cells, or bulk PBMC T cells (not recorded which). Receptor source: a woman between 18 and 70 years old in good health.

The chain uses TRBV7-6 and TRBJ1-3. CDR1 and CDR2 (germline): SGHVS, FNYEAQ. The CDR3 is made up of 15 amino acids. The CDR3 sequence: CASSQDSLSGNTIYF.

This chain connects TRBV20-1 to TRBJ2-7; TCRdb picks TRBD2, but there is no DNA to check that call. CDR3 length: 12 amino acids. The germline gives CDR1 DFQATT, CDR2 SNEGSKA (reference sequence). CDR3 sequence: CSARTSGREQYF.

This chain uses TRBV9 with TRBJ1-6. The CDR3 loop spans 16 amino acids. Germline CDR1 SGDLS, CDR2 YYNGEE. CDR3 amino acids: CASSVALGSRNSPLHF. The entire variable domain, with the rest obtained from reference TRBV9 and TRBJ1-6, is as follows: DSGVTQTPKHLITATGQRVTLRCSPRSGDLSVYWYQQSLDQGLQFLIQYYNGEERAKGNILERFSAQQFPDLHSELNLSSLELGDSALYFCASSVALGSRNSPLHFGNGTRLTVT.

V gene TRBV3-1 combines with J gene TRBJ1-2; as DNA is missing, the TRBD1 call by TCRdb cannot be tested. The CDR3 extends over 13 amino acids. Germline values: CDR1 LGHDT, CDR2 YNNKEL (reference sequence). CDR3 residues: CASRSGTGAGYTF.

This rearrangement joins TRBV12-3 or TRBV12-4 to TRBJ1-2; TCRdb names TRBD1, which stays unverified in the absence of DNA. The CDR3 loop spans 17 amino acids. The CDR3 reads CASSLRAQGRDSYGYTF.

CDR3 sequence reads: CASSPSDRGNSPLHF. The gene calls are TRBV18 and TRBJ1-6; TCRdb reports TRBD1, a call that lacks DNA to check it against. Germline V CDR1 and CDR2: KGHSH, LQKENI. The CDR3 runs 15 residues.

The CDR3 spells CASSTSGSGTKNIQYF. The chain links TRBV6-1 to TRBJ2-4; TCRdb gives TRBD2 as the D gene, but with no DNA this cannot be confirmed. The germline CDR1 and CDR2 sequences are MNHNS and SASEGT. The CDR3 consists of 16 residues.

The chain couples TRBV5-6 to TRBJ1-2; as DNA is missing, the TRBD1 call by TCRdb cannot be tested. The CDR3 totals 13 residues. Germline V gene data show CDR1 as SGHDT and CDR2 as YYEEEE. The CDR3 spells CASHQWGLVGYTF.

The genes are TRBV20-1 and TRBJ2-7; checking the TCRdb D call of TRBD1 is not possible without DNA. Looked up from germline, CDR1 is DFQATT and CDR2 is SNEGSKA (reference sequence). CDR3 length: 15 amino acids. The CDR3: CSARDGDRAPYEQYF.

The rearrangement joins TRBV2 to TRBJ2-7; TCRdb selects TRBD2, and the lack of DNA leaves this call unchecked. This CDR3 has 14 amino acids. From germline, CDR1 is SNHLY and CDR2 FYNNEI. The CDR3 sequence: CASLRSGWGYEQYF. The whole variable domain, remainder taken from reference TRBV2 and TRBJ2-7, is EPEVTQTPSHQVTQMGQEVILRCVPISNHLYFYWYRQILGQKVEFLVSFYNNEISEKSEIFDDQFSVERPDGSNFTLKIRSTKLEDSAMYFCASLRSGWGYEQYFGPGTRLTVT.

This chain connects TRBV5-1 to TRBJ2-7; TCRdb calls TRBD1, which cannot be checked without DNA. The germline V gene encodes CDR1 SGHRS and CDR2 YFSETQ. The CDR3 covers 14 residues. The CDR3: CASTGSGGDYEQYF.

The V call is TRBV7-2, the J call TRBJ2-7; TCRdb picks TRBD1, but there is no DNA to check that call. CDR1 and CDR2 from the germline V gene are SGHTA and FQGNSA. The CDR3 runs to 14 residues. This CDR3 is CASSRDNFAYEQYF.

V gene TRBV28 combines with J gene TRBJ2-5; TCRdb selects TRBD2, and the lack of DNA leaves this call unchecked. This CDR3 has 17 residues. The germline gives CDR1 MDHEN, CDR2 SYDVKM. The CDR3 protein is CASSLGLLAGGGETQYF. The full variable domain, with the rest looked up from reference TRBV28 and TRBJ2-5, is DVKVTQSSRYLVKRTGEKVFLECVQDMDHENMFWYRQDPGLGLRLIYFSYDVKMKEKGDIPEGYSVSREKKERFSLILESASTNQTSMYLCASSLGLLAGGGETQYFGPGTRLLVL.

The chain has TRBV4-1 and TRBJ1-2; without DNA, the TCRdb call of TRBD1 cannot be checked. The CDR3 consists of 15 residues. CDR1 and CDR2 (germline): MGHRA, YSYEKL. The CDR3 loop reads CASSQPLTGSYGYTF.

This rearrangement joins TRBV29-1 to TRBJ2-3; TCRdb returns TRBD1, unconfirmable since there is no DNA. This CDR3 has 15 residues. Germline V lookup: CDR1 SQVTM, CDR2 ANQGSEA. Here the CDR3 reads CSVAGRGRSTDTQYF.

The chain is built from TRBV27 and TRBJ1-1. Germline-derived CDR1 and CDR2 are MNHEY and SMNVEV (reference sequence). This CDR3 is 13 amino acids long. CDR3 region: CASSLRVLAEAFF.

The chain joins TRBV20-1 to TRBJ2-7; the TRBD1 assignment by TCRdb is unverifiable without DNA. Germline V gene data show CDR1 as DFQATT and CDR2 as SNEGSKA (reference sequence). The CDR3 totals 13 residues. The CDR3 loop reads CSARTGHPYEQYF.

The chain combines TRBV29-1 with TRBJ2-7; the D call of TRBD2 rests on TCRdb alone, since no DNA is present to check it. This CDR3 comprises 14 residues. Germline assignment: CDR1 SQVTM and CDR2 ANQGSEA. This chain's CDR3 is CSVEGVPPSYEQYF.

V usage is TRBV7-8 and J usage is TRBJ1-3; TCRdb calls TRBD1, which cannot be checked without DNA. The CDR3 consists of 18 residues. The V gene's germline CDR1 is SGHVS and CDR2 FQNEAQ. CDR3 sequence reads: CASSLALGGGISGNTIYF.

The gene calls are TRBV5-1 and TRBJ2-1; no DNA is available, so the TRBD1 call from TCRdb remains unchecked. There are 17 residues in the CDR3. CDR1 SGHRS and CDR2 YFSETQ come from the germline V gene. CDR3 region: CASSLDGAGSPYNEQFF. The variable domain in full, with the rest retrieved from reference TRBV5-1 and TRBJ2-1, is KAGVTQTPRYLIKTRGQQVTLSCSPISGHRSVSWYQQTPGQGLQFLFEYFSETQRNKGNFPGRFSGRQFSNSRSEMNVSTLELGDSALYLCASSLDGAGSPYNEQFFGPGTRLTVL.

V is TRBV4-1 and J is TRBJ2-1; TCRdb proposes TRBD1, but this gene call is untestable without DNA. CDR3 length: 13 amino acids. Germline CDR1 and CDR2: MGHRA and YSYEKL. Here the CDR3 reads CASSRPGVDEQFF.

J is TRBJ2-7 and V is TRBV12-3 or TRBV12-4; TCRdb proposes TRBD1, but this gene call is untestable without DNA. The CDR3 loop spans 13 amino acids. CDR3 region: CASTGQESYEQYF.

The gene calls are TRBV20-1 and TRBJ2-3; TCRdb selects TRBD2, and the lack of DNA leaves this call unchecked. The CDR3 consists of 15 residues. The germline V gene encodes CDR1 DFQATT and CDR2 SNEGSKA (reference sequence). The CDR3 loop is CSASSGSSSTDTQYF.

The V call is TRBV7-2, the J call TRBJ1-5; as DNA is missing, the TRBD1 call by TCRdb cannot be tested. CDR1 is SGHTA, CDR2 FQGNSA, per germline. The CDR3 runs 14 residues. The CDR3 spells CASTPVRGDQPQHF. The full variable domain, in which reference TRBV7-2 and TRBJ1-5 provide the parts outside the CDR3, is GAGVSQSPSNKVTEKGKDVELRCDPISGHTALYWYRQSLGQGLEFLIYFQGNSAPDKSGLPSDRFSAERTGGSVSTLTIQRTQQEDSAVYLCASTPVRGDQPQHFGDGTRLSIL.

The V and J genes are TRBV7-8 and TRBJ2-1; TCRdb returns TRBD1, unconfirmable since there is no DNA. CDR3 length: 17 residues. Per the germline V gene, CDR1 is SGHVS and CDR2 is FQNEAQ. The CDR3 region is CASSLSGTPSSYNEQFF.

The chain couples TRBV5-1 to TRBJ2-3; the TCRdb call, TRBD1, lacks DNA for checking. The V gene's germline CDR1 is SGHRS and CDR2 YFSETQ. The length of the CDR3 is 14 residues. This CDR3 is CASSPGTSADTQYF.

CDR3 residues: CASSSRDRGYGNTIYF. The chain carries TRBV12-3 or TRBV12-4 and TRBJ1-3; TCRdb names TRBD1, which stays unverified in the absence of DNA. This CDR3 has 16 residues.